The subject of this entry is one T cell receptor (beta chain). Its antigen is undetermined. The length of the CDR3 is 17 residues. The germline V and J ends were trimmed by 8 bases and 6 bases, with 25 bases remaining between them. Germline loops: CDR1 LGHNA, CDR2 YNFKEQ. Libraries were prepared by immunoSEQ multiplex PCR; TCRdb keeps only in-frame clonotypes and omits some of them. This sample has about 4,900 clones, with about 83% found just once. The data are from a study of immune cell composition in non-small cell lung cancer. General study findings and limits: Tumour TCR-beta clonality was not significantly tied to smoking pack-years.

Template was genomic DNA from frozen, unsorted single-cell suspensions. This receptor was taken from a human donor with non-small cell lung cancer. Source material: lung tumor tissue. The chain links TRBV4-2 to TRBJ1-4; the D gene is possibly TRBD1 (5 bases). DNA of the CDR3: TGTGCCAGCGCATTATCCGGGGCTGGATTTGCTGATGAAAAACTGTTTTTT. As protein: CASALSGAGFADEKLFF.